The 18 T cell receptor beta chains in this list originate from one sample, sequenced in a study of T cells in Graves' hyperthyroidism and ophthalmopathy. Amplification targeted TCR beta CDR3 regions from RNA transcripts. TCR CDR3 underwent first-round RT-PCR with the HTBI primer set. TCRdb itself ran the multiplex PCR reads through MiXCR, one entry per CDR3 protein. This table holds approximately 600,000 distinct CDR3 sequences, approximately 15% found once. The material sequenced was blood. The receptors were sampled from a woman in her 30s with Graves' hyperthyroidism that later progressed to Graves' ophthalmopathy.

This clonotype was observed at least ten times. The chain uses TRBV27 and TRBJ1-4, with D maybe TRBD1 (6 bases). The V gene's germline CDR1 is MNHEY and CDR2 SMNVEV (reference sequence). With 5 bases removed from V and 7 bases from J, the gap between germline ends came to 20 bases. The CDR3 is 16 residues long. CDR3 amino acids: CASSPIPGVGAEKLFF. CDR3 coding DNA: TGTGCCAGCAGTCCTATACCAGGGGTCGGGGCTGAAAAACTGTTTTTT.

This clonotype was seen only a few times. The V call is TRBV28, the J call TRBJ2-7; tentative D call: TRBD2 (5 bases). The CDR3 loop spans 15 amino acids. Germline V gene sequence: CDR1 MDHEN, CDR2 SYDVKM. Between the trimmed V and J ends, which lost 6 bases and 3 bases, there was a span of 18 bases. This chain's CDR3 is CASRLKHTSIYEQYF. In DNA, the CDR3 is TGTGCCAGCAGACTCAAACATACTAGTATCTACGAGCAGTACTTC.

The CDR3 nucleotides read TGTGCCAGCAGCTTAGTTGGGACTAGCGGTGGAGAGCAGTACTTC. Translated: CASSLVGTSGGEQYF. The rearrangement joins TRBV7-2 to TRBJ2-7; TRBD2 agrees at 11 bases. Per the germline V gene, CDR1 is SGHTA and CDR2 is FQGNSA. The CDR3 runs 15 residues. The V gene end was trimmed by 1 base and the J gene end by 7 bases; junction bases not matched to a gene: 6.

This clonotype was counted ten times or more. V usage is TRBV5-1 and J usage is TRBJ2-2; 9 bases match TRBD1. The CDR3 totals 15 residues. V trimming: 2 bases; J trimming: 3 bases; junction bases outside the gene matches: 2. CDR1 SGHRS and CDR2 YFSETQ come from the germline V gene. The CDR3 region is CASSFRTGDTGELFF. The CDR3 region has the DNA TGCGCCAGCAGCTTTAGGACAGGGGACACCGGGGAGCTGTTTTTT. The whole variable domain, remainder taken from reference TRBV5-1 and TRBJ2-2, is KAGVTQTPRYLIKTRGQQVTLSCSPISGHRSVSWYQQTPGQGLQFLFEYFSETQRNKGNFPGRFSGRQFSNSRSEMNVSTLELGDSALYLCASSFRTGDTGELFFGEGSRLTVL.

This clonotype appeared many times. The chain employs TRBV12-3 or TRBV12-4 and TRBJ1-6; tentative D call: TRBD1 (6 bases). V dropped 5 bases and J dropped 10 bases, with 18 bases sitting between them. CDR3 length: 15 residues. The DNA for the CDR3 is TGTGCCAGCAGTAAACAGCCCGTTCAGGGGTCACCCCTCCACTTT. Its protein product is CASSKQPVQGSPLHF.

This clonotype has ten or more counts. This sequence joins TRBV10-3 and TRBJ1-1, with D possibly TRBD1 on 6 matching bases. Deletions cut 3 bases from V and 8 bases from J, with 16 bases between. Germline V gives CDR1 ENHRY, CDR2 SYGVKD. The CDR3 covers 14 residues. CDR3 sequence reads: CAISEGEGVPEAFF. Here the CDR3 DNA reads TGTGCCATCAGTGAAGGGGAGGGGGTCCCAGAAGCTTTCTTT.

This clonotype was recorded at least ten times. V usage is TRBV7-9 and J usage is TRBJ1-1; unclear D gene. The ends were cut back, 4 bases at V and 2 bases at J, with 11 bases in the middle. From germline, CDR1 is SEHNR and CDR2 FQNEAQ (reference sequence). The CDR3 has 14 amino acids. The CDR3, as DNA: TGTGCCAGCAGCTCTGGGCCCCTTAACACTGAAGCTTTCTTT. This sequence encodes CASSSGPLNTEAFF. Together with reference TRBV7-9 and TRBJ1-1, the CDR3 gives the full variable domain: DTGVSQNPRHKITKRGQNVTFRCDPISEHNRLYWYRQTLGQGPEFLTYFQNEAQLEKSRLLSDRFSAERPKGSFSTLEIQRTEQGDSAMYLCASSSGPLNTEAFFGQGTRLTVV.

The CDR3 is CASSQESREYFIRDEQFF. The CDR3 DNA reads TGTGCCAGCAGCCAAGAAAGCCGGGAGTACTTTATACGGGATGAGCAGTTCTTC. This sequence joins TRBV3-1 and TRBJ2-1; possible D gene TRBD2, 6 bases. The CDR3 runs 18 residues. Per germline, CDR1 LGHDT and CDR2 YNNKEL (reference sequence). V was shortened by 0 bases and J by 8 bases, with 23 bases between the two germline ends.

In this sample, this clonotype turned up a few times. This chain connects TRBV19 to TRBJ2-1, with D possibly being TRBD1 (6 bases). The CDR3 is made up of 13 amino acids. Germline CDR1 is LNHDA and CDR2 is SQIVND (reference sequence). V lost 9 bases and J lost 3, with 12 bases in between. The CDR3 loop reads CASRGGFYNEQFF. CDR3 nucleotides: TGTGCCAGCAGGGGTGGGTTCTACAATGAGCAGTTCTTC. Using reference TRBV19 and TRBJ2-1 for the parts outside the CDR3, the full variable domain is DGGITQSPKYLFRKEGQNVTLSCEQNLNHDAMYWYRQDPGQGLRLIYYSQIVNDFQKGDIAEGYSVSREKKESFPLTVTSAQKNPTAFYLCASRGGFYNEQFFGPGTRLTVL.

This clonotype has ten or more counts. The chain is built from TRBV11-2 and TRBJ2-7; D is unresolved. V shed 2 bases and J shed 2 bases, with 13 bases lying between them. The CDR3 extends over 15 amino acids. Germline V lookup: CDR1 SGHAT, CDR2 FQNNGV. CDR3 protein: CASSLRPAAPYEQYF. DNA for the CDR3: TGTGCCAGCAGCTTAAGGCCGGCAGCCCCCTACGAGCAGTACTTC.

This clonotype was seen ten or more times. This chain uses TRBV6-1 with TRBJ2-1; 7 bases are a match to TRBD1. V lost 5 bases, J lost 3 bases, and 7 bases stayed unmatched. CDR1 is MNHNS and CDR2 is SASEGT in the germline V gene. This CDR3 contains 15 residues. CDR3 nucleotides: TGTGCCAGCAGTTCGCCGGGACAGTTCTACAATGAGCAGTTCTTC. It codes for CASSSPGQFYNEQFF.

In its sample, this clonotype was seen many times. This chain joins TRBV4-1 and TRBJ2-1, with a weak D call TRBD2 (8 bases). This CDR3 spans 16 amino acids. V lost 3 bases and J 4 bases, leaving 16 bases between the germline ends. Germline V gives CDR1 MGHRA, CDR2 YSYEKL. This CDR3 reads CASSHHSGTVYNEQFF. The CDR3 nucleotides read TGCGCCAGCAGCCATCATAGCGGGACAGTTTACAATGAGCAGTTCTTC.

This clonotype was detected ten times or more. The rearrangement uses TRBV6-1 and TRBJ2-7; D is unclear. This CDR3 is built from 13 residues. V gave up 10 bases and J gave up 2 bases, with 15 bases separating them. The germline V gene encodes CDR1 MNHNS and CDR2 SASEGT. CDR3 DNA: TGTGCCACCCGGTCGCAGGACGCCTACGAGCAGTACTTC. Translating it yields CATRSQDAYEQYF.

This clonotype was seen at least ten times. The chain joins TRBV12-3 or TRBV12-4 to TRBJ1-3; D gene unclear. The germline V and J ends were trimmed by 7 bases and 0 bases, with 16 bases remaining between them. The CDR3 is 16 residues long. The CDR3 bases are TGTGCCAGCACATCGGACCGCCTACACTCTGGAAACACCATATATTTT. It yields the protein CASTSDRLHSGNTIYF.

This sequence joins TRBV4-2 and TRBJ2-7; TRBD2 aligns across 9 bases. The trim removed 0 bases at V and 4 bases at J, leaving 10 bases unmatched. Germline values: CDR1 LGHNA, CDR2 YNFKEQ. This CDR3 contains 17 residues. In DNA form, the CDR3 reads TGTGCCAGCAGCCAAGAATTTTCTAGCGGGACGGGGTACGAGCAGTACTTC. This sequence encodes CASSQEFSSGTGYEQYF.

This clonotype was detected many times. The chain carries TRBV9 and TRBJ1-4; D is uncertain. The CDR3 consists of 16 residues. Germline-derived CDR1 and CDR2 are SGDLS and YYNGEE. V dropped 3 bases and J dropped 0 bases, with 12 bases sitting between them. The CDR3 DNA is TGTGCCAGCAGCGAAGCCTTCGGTGCAACTAATGAAAAACTGTTTTTT. Amino acid sequence: CASSEAFGATNEKLFF.

This clonotype was found many times. CDR3 DNA sequence: TGTGCCAGCAGTTTAGAATTCTCGGGAGCCGGTTACGAGCAGTACTTC. Its protein is CASSLEFSGAGYEQYF. The J gene is TRBJ2-7, the V gene TRBV28; D may be TRBD2 (6 bases). Germline values: CDR1 MDHEN, CDR2 SYDVKM. V was pared by 2 bases and J by 4 bases, with 18 bases between. The CDR3 extends over 16 amino acids.

This clonotype was observed a few times. This may be a read error, as it is one base from a much larger clone. This chain's CDR3 is CAISGGLAGYNEQFF. The CDR3 nucleotides read TGTGCCATCAGTGGGGGACTAGCGGGCTACAATGAGCAGTTCTTC. The chain uses TRBV10-3 and TRBJ2-1, with 12 positions matching TRBD2. Germline V gene lookup returns CDR1 ENHRY and CDR2 SYGVKD. The junction had 1 base not matched to a gene; V was cut back by 4 bases and J by 3 bases. This CDR3 spans 15 amino acids.